Given below is one TCR beta chain in context. Its specificity is unknown. The CDR3 end is not reached by the read, which stops 3 residues before it; the germline J gene fills it in. The sample is drawn from a study of T cells in women clearing cervical HPV infection. Overall study: Case blood drawn at lesion detection; control blood after infection cleared. HLA type could not be excluded as a confounder. General study points: CIN3+ cases had significantly higher TCR repertoire richness than controls, but evenness did not differ. TRBV6-7 relative abundance averaged approximately 0.1% in cases and approximately 0.15% in controls.

The CDR3 runs to 17 residues. CDR1 and CDR2 (germline): SGHVS, FNYEAQ. The data were produced by immunoSEQ multiplex PCR, yet TCRdb's version contains in-frame clones alone and is incomplete. Its listing shows over 45,000 clones. The sequence derives from a woman between 18 and 75 years old with a cervical HPV16 infection that either progressed to CIN3+ or cleared (not recorded which). Sequenced input: blood buffy coat. The gene calls are TRBV7-6 and TRBJ1-2; 7 positions agree with TRBD1. This chain's CDR3 is CASSLGEGQRLGDTYTF. The CDR3 DNA, read in part, is TGTGCCAGCAGCTTAGGAGAGGGACAGCGACTCGGAGATACC.